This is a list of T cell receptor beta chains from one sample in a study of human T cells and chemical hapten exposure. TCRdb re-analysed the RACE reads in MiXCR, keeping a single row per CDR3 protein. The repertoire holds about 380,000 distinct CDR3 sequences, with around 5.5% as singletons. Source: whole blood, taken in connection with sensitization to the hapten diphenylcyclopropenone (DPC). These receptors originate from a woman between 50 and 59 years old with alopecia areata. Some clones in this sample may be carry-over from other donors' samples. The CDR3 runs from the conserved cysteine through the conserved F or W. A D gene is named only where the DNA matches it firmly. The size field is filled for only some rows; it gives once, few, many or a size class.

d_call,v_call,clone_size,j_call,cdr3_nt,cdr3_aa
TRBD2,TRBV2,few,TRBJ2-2,TGTGCCAGCAGTGAAGCGCCACAGGGACTAGCGGGCAACACCGGGGAGCTGTTTTTT,CASSEAPQGLAGNTGELFF
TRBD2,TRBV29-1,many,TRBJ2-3,TGCAGCGTTGAAGGGCTAGCGGATAGCACAGATACGCAGTATTTT,CSVEGLADSTDTQYF
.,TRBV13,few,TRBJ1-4,TGTGCCAGCAGCCCCAGTGTTACGAATGAAAAACTGTTTTTT,CASSPSVTNEKLFF
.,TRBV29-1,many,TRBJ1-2,TGCAGCGTTGTGCGGGGCCTTGGCTACACCTTC,CSVVRGLGYTF
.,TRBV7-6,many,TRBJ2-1,TGTGCCAGCAGCTTAAAGAGTCAGGGGAAAGGTGAGCAGTTCTTC,CASSLKSQGKGEQFF
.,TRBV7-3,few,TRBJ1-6,TGTGCCAGCAGCTTGGGGGGGAAAAATTCACCCCTCCACTTT,CASSLGGKNSPLHF
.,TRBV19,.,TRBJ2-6,TGTGCCAGTAGTATAGTGGGGGCCAACGTCCTGACTTTC,CASSIVGANVLTF
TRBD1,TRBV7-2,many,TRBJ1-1,TGTGCCAGCAGCTCCAGACAGGGGGCAGGGGGCACTGAAGCTTTCTTT,CASSSRQGAGGTEAFF
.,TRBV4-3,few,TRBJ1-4,TGCGCCAGCAGCCAAGATGCGGCAGGGGTTGAAAAACTGTTTTTT,CASSQDAAGVEKLFF
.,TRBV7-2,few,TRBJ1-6,TGTGCCAGCAGCCGTTTCGATTCACCCCTCCACTTT,CASSRFDSPLHF
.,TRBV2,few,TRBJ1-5,TGTGCCAGCAACCGGGATAGCAATCAGCCCCAGCATTTT,CASNRDSNQPQHF
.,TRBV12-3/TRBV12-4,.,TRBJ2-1,TGTGCCAGCAGTTTCTGGAATGAGCAGTTCTTC,CASSFWNEQFF
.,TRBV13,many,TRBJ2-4,TGTGCCAGCAGCGATGCTCTAGCCAAAAACATTCAGTACTTC,CASSDALAKNIQYF
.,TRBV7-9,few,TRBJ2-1,TGTGCCAGCAGCTTAGGAGGAAGTGAGCAGTTCTTC,CASSLGGSEQFF
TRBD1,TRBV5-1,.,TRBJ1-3,TGCGCCAGCAGCTTGGGGACAGGAGGGGCTGGAAACACCATATATTTT,CASSLGTGGAGNTIYF
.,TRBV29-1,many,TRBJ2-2,TGCAGAGAGCGAAACACCGGGGAGCTGTTTTTT,CRERNTGELFF
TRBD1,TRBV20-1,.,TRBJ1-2,TGCAGTGCCGGGACAGGCTATGGCTACACCTTC,CSAGTGYGYTF
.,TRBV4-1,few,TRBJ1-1,TGCGCCAGCAGCCAAGAGGGGAGCACTGAAGCTTTCTTT,CASSQEGSTEAFF
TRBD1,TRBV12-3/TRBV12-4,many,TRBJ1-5,TGTGCCAGCAGCCGGCGACAGGGGGTTGATCAGCCCCAGCATTTT,CASSRRQGVDQPQHF
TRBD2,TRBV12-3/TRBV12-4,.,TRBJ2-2,TGTGCCAGCAGTTTGGTACTAGCGGACACCGGGGAGCTGTTTTTT,CASSLVLADTGELFF
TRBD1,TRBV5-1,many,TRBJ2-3,TGCGCCAGCAGCTCCGACAGGGTCCCAGATACGCAGTATTTT,CASSSDRVPDTQYF
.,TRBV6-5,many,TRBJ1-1,TGTGCCTCAAAAGGATTTACAGCGAACACTGAAGCTTTCTTT,CASKGFTANTEAFF
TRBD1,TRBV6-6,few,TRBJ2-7,TGTGCCAGCAGTCCGGGACAGGGTCTTAGGGACGAGCAGTACTTC,CASSPGQGLRDEQYF
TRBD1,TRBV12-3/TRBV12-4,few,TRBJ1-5,TGTGCCAGCAGCCAAGGGGACAGCTTCAATCAGCCCCAGCATTTT,CASSQGDSFNQPQHF
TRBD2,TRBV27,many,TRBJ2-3,TGTGCCAGCAGCCGCCCCAGCGGGGCTGGGGGAGATACGCAGTATTTT,CASSRPSGAGGDTQYF
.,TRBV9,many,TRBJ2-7,TGTGCCAGCAGCCCCGGGTTTACCTACGAGCAGTACTTC,CASSPGFTYEQYF
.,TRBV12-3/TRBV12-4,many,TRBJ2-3,TGTGCCAGCAGTTGGGGGGTCACAGATACGCAGTATTTT,CASSWGVTDTQYF
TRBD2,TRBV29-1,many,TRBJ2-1,TGCAGCGTTACTCCTCAGACTAGCGGGATTAATGAGCAGTTCTTC,CSVTPQTSGINEQFF
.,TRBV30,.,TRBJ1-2,TGTGCCTACTCCCCCCCAGGGAGGCTTGGCTACACCTTC,CAYSPPGRLGYTF
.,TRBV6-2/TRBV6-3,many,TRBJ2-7,TGTGCCAGCAGTTCCAGGAGCTCCTACGAGCAGTACTTC,CASSSRSSYEQYF
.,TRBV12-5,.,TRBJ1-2,TGTGCTAGTGGCTTCACACAGGTCTATGGCTACACCTTC,CASGFTQVYGYTF
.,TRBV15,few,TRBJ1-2,TGTGCCACCAGCAGAGCCGGGACGGTAGACTATGGCTACACCTTC,CATSRAGTVDYGYTF
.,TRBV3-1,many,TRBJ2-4,TGTGCCAGCAGCCAAAGCCCTGGGTTAGCCAAAAACATTCAGTACTTC,CASSQSPGLAKNIQYF
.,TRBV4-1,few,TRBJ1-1,TGCGCCAGCAGTCACACAGGGACGAGTGAAGCTTTCTTT,CASSHTGTSEAFF
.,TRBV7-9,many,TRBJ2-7,TGTGCCAGCGGACGAGGCGGAGCCTACGAGCAGTACTTC,CASGRGGAYEQYF
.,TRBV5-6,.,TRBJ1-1,TGTGCCAGCAGCTTGGACCGGGATGCTGAAGCTTTCTTT,CASSLDRDAEAFF
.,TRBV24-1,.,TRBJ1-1,TGTGCCACCAGTGATTCCCCCAGGGGCAGTACTGAAGCTTTCTTT,CATSDSPRGSTEAFF
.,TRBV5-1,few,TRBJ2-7,TGCGCCAGCAGGGCAGTAGCCTACGAGCAGTACTTC,CASRAVAYEQYF
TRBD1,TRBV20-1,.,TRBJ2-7,TGCAGTGTTTTGGGACAGGGAGGCTACGAGCAGTACTTC,CSVLGQGGYEQYF
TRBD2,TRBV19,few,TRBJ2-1,TGTGCCAGTAACGGCGGGGGGGACTACAATGAGCAGTTCTTC,CASNGGGDYNEQFF
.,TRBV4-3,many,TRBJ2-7,TGCGCCAGCAGCCAAGATCAGACCGCCTACTACGAGCAGTACTTC,CASSQDQTAYYEQYF
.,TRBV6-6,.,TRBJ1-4,TGTGCCAGCAGTTACTCGAAGCAGGCAACTAATGAAAAACTGTTTTTT,CASSYSKQATNEKLFF
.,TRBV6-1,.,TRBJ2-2,TGTGCCAGCACCTCGCCAGGGGGGACAGACACCGGGGAGCTGTTTTTT,CASTSPGGTDTGELFF
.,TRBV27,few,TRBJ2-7,TGTGCCAGCAGTTGGTACGGGGGCGACTACGAGCAGTACTTC,CASSWYGGDYEQYF
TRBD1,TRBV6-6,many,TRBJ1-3,TGTGCCAGCACCCAGACAGGGCGAGGAAACACCATATATTTT,CASTQTGRGNTIYF
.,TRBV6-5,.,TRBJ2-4,TGTGCCAGCAGTTACTCGAGACAAATGTCTTTTCAGTACTTC,CASSYSRQMSFQYF
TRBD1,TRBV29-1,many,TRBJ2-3,TGCAGCGTTACACAGGGGGGCACAGATACGCAGTATTTT,CSVTQGGTDTQYF
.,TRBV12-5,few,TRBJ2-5,TGTGCTAGTGGTTTGCAGGCCTACCAAGAGACCCAGTACTTC,CASGLQAYQETQYF
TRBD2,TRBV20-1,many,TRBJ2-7,TGCAGTGCTACTAGCGGGAGCTACGAGCAGTACTTC,CSATSGSYEQYF
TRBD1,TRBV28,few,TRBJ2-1,TGTGCCAGCAAACCAGACAGGGTGGCCTACAATGAGCAGTTCTTC,CASKPDRVAYNEQFF